The rows below give T cell receptor beta chains drawn from one sample of a study of blood T cell repertoires in COVID-19. Profiled with immunoSEQ multiplex PCR; TCRdb holds only in-frame clones, not every one. The sample yields around 70,000 clones, around 85% seen once. The sequenced sample was peripheral blood. The receptors shown here come from a woman in her forties or fifties with acute or convalescent COVID-19. Both conserved end residues are part of each CDR3. A D gene is named only where the DNA matches it firmly. Clone sizes are given selectively: once, few, many, or a class where the clone is expanded.

d_call	clone_size	j_call	v_call	cdr3_nt	cdr3_aa
TRBD1	-	TRBJ2-3	TRBV12-5	TGTGCTAGTGGTTCCGGGACAGGGTCAGATACGCAGTATTTT	CASGSGTGSDTQYF
TRBD1	-	TRBJ1-2	TRBV25-1	TGTGCCAGCAGTGAAGGACAGGGCTATGGCTACACCTTC	CASSEGQGYGYTF
TRBD2	-	TRBJ2-7	TRBV4-2	TGTGCCAGCAGCCATGCGGGAGAAGGCGAGCAGTACTTC	CASSHAGEGEQYF
-	-	TRBJ1-5	TRBV29-1	TGCAGCGTTAACACAGGGAATAGCAATCAGCCCCAGCATTTT	CSVNTGNSNQPQHF
-	-	TRBJ2-1	TRBV7-8	TGTGCCAGCAGCTTCCCAGGGGGGCAGCCCCAGTTCTTC	CASSFPGGQPQFF
-	-	TRBJ1-5	TRBV19	TGTGCCAGTGGCCGAGGGGGAAATCAGCCCCAGCATTTT	CASGRGGNQPQHF
-	-	TRBJ2-1	TRBV9	TGTGCCAGCAGCGTAGGACAGAGCTCCTACAATGAGCAGTTCTTC	CASSVGQSSYNEQFF
TRBD1	-	TRBJ2-7	TRBV29-1	TGCAGCGTGGAAAGACAGGGGGGCCACGAGCAGTACTTC	CSVERQGGHEQYF
-	-	TRBJ2-7	TRBV6-6	TGTGCCAGCAGTTACAAAGGGGGATCCTACGAGCAGTACTTC	CASSYKGGSYEQYF
TRBD1	-	TRBJ1-6	TRBV11-2	TGTGCCAGCAGCTTACTCAGGGGGATAGACTCACCCCTCCACTTT	CASSLLRGIDSPLHF
-	-	TRBJ2-2	TRBV18	TGTGCCAGCTCACCCTTGGCAGATAACACCGGGGAGCTGTTTTTT	CASSPLADNTGELFF
-	-	TRBJ2-1	TRBV6-6	TGTGCCAGCAGTTACTCGATCCTAGAATACAATGAGCAGTTCTTC	CASSYSILEYNEQFF
-	few	TRBJ2-1	TRBV4-2	TGTGCCAGCAGCCAAGGGGGTGGTAGCGTCTACAATGAGCAGTTCTTC	CASSQGGGSVYNEQFF
TRBD1	-	TRBJ2-2	TRBV5-5	TGTGCCAGCAGCTTCCGGGACAGGGATTCCGGGGAGCTGTTTTTT	CASSFRDRDSGELFF